The entry below gives a single T cell receptor (beta chain) sequence along with its context. This clone's antigen is unknown. No much larger clone is present one base from it, and per-base qualities are unavailable. The receptor library was made with RT-PCR. Sequencing used an Illumina HiSeq 2500. In-frame beta chains were kept once TCRdb had trimmed the public reads at Q25 with fastp and called clones with MiXCR. Entries that share a CDR3 protein sequence are merged under the most common genes and DNA. This sample comprises under 500,000 distinct CDR3 sequences, 9.5% to 12% of them detected only once. The top ten constitute 10% to 15% of the sample. This sample is drawn from a study of response to subunit inactivated influenza vaccine (dated by TCRdb to 2017 to 2018). As for the study more broadly: Deep quantitative T cell receptor repertoire profiling was used in the study to track responses to a trivalent subunit inactivated influenza vaccine. The research as a whole found: It was suggested by the authors that each seasonal influenza vaccination may recruit only a limited number of new T cells.

There are 13 amino acids in the CDR3, from cysteine to phenylalanine inclusive. CDR3 DNA is the only sequence kept; it has 39 bases, read in frame from the first base. The junction carries 10 bases between V and J, which are trimmed by 5 bases and 3 bases respectively. In the germline V gene, CDR1 corresponds to MNHNS and CDR2 to SASEGT. Read against the paper, the sample's time point label means: approximately 47 days after influenza vaccine administration. This TCR derives from a man aged 45-60 years who received an inactivated influenza vaccine. Donor details come from another sample of the same person, matched by shared clones. The rearranged segments are TRBV6-1 and TRBJ2-5; no confident D gene assignment can be made. Specimen: PBMCs from blood, collected 40 to 50 days after vaccination. The CDR3 reads CASSQTEEETQYF. The DNA sequence is TGTGCCAGCAGTCAAACAGAAGAAGAGACCCAGTACTTC.